This is a list of T cell receptor beta chains from one sample in a study of T cell responses to AZD1222 COVID-19 vaccine. Only in-frame clones appear in the TCRdb table, and some are missing; sequencing was by immunoSEQ multiplex PCR. The table has 80,000 to 100,000 clones, approximately 94% seen once. The specimen comprised peripheral blood, sampled on day 0 of AZD1222 vaccination. The receptors derive from an adult in good health. Both conserved end residues are part of each CDR3. Each record gives: D gene, J gene, V gene, CDR3 length, clone size, CDR3 protein, CDR3 DNA. A D gene is named only where the DNA matches it firmly. Clone size appears in some rows only: once, few, many, or a class for an expanded clone.

.,TRBJ1-2,TRBV5-4,15,.,CASSLFVPSNYGYTF,TGTGCCAGCAGCCTTTTTGTGCCCTCCAACTATGGCTACACCTTC
.,TRBJ1-2,TRBV4-2,16,once,CASSQDPGGGNYGYTF,TGTGCCAGCAGCCAAGACCCGGGGGGCGGAAACTATGGCTACACCTTC
.,TRBJ2-3,TRBV30,13,.,CAWIGGVTDTQYF,TGTGCCTGGATAGGAGGGGTAACAGATACGCAGTATTTT
.,TRBJ2-7,TRBV13,16,.,CASSSSPGLSSYEQYF,TGTGCCAGCAGCTCCTCACCGGGACTCTCCTCCTACGAGCAGTACTTC
TRBD1,TRBJ1-1,TRBV11-2,14,once,CASSLVRGPTEAFF,TGTGCCAGCAGCTTAGTCAGGGGGCCCACTGAAGCTTTCTTT
.,TRBJ2-2,TRBV20-1,11,.,CSASRTGELFF,TGCAGTGCTAGTAGGACCGGGGAGCTGTTTTTT
.,TRBJ2-7,TRBV19,12,.,CASSIEPYEQYF,TGTGCCAGTAGTATAGAACCCTACGAGCAGTACTTC
TRBD1,TRBJ1-4,TRBV6-6,19,.,CASSPISTGAGTKLEKLFF,TGTGCCAGCAGTCCAATATCGACAGGGGCCGGAACGAAACTGGAAAAACTGTTTTTT
.,TRBJ2-1,TRBV7-9,10,.,CASSLIEQFF,TGTGCCAGCAGCTTGATTGAGCAGTTCTTC
.,TRBJ2-5,TRBV4-1,14,.,CASSQALGGETQYF,TGCGCCAGCAGCCAAGCTCTCGGCGGAGAGACCCAGTACTTC
TRBD1,TRBJ2-2,TRBV9,14,once,CASSTIGGPGELFF,TGTGCCAGCAGCACTATAGGGGGCCCCGGGGAGCTGTTTTTT
.,TRBJ1-2,TRBV28,15,.,CASSPGAIGGYGYTF,TGTGCCAGCAGTCCAGGGGCCATCGGGGGGTATGGCTACACCTTC
.,TRBJ2-1,TRBV7-9,13,.,CASSLVTVNEQFF,TGTGCCAGCAGCTTAGTTACAGTTAATGAGCAGTTCTTC
TRBD1,TRBJ2-1,TRBV7-8,16,.,CASSPLGGTGGDEQFF,TGTGCCAGCAGCCCCCTAGGGGGGACAGGGGGGGATGAGCAGTTCTTC
.,TRBJ2-5,TRBV4-1,14,.,CASSPRDNQETQYF,TGCGCCAGCAGCCCCCGAGACAACCAAGAGACCCAGTACTTC
.,TRBJ1-6,TRBV13,15,.,CASSLRTEVSSPLHF,TGTGCCAGCAGCTTACGGACGGAGGTTAGTTCACCCCTCCACTTT
.,TRBJ2-1,TRBV7-3,14,.,CASSLVAQNNEQFF,TGTGCCAGCAGCTTAGTGGCACAAAACAATGAGCAGTTCTTC
.,TRBJ2-6,TRBV28,17,.,CASGSRDTSSGANVLTF,TGTGCCAGCGGAAGCCGGGACACAAGCTCTGGGGCCAACGTCCTGACTTTC
TRBD1,TRBJ1-2,TRBV15,15,.,CATSRDGGTGMGYTF,TGTGCCACCAGCAGAGATGGAGGGACAGGGATGGGCTACACCTTC
.,TRBJ1-4,TRBV3-1/TRBV3-2,14,.,CASSQAGISEKLFF,TGTGCCAGCAGCCAAGCGGGGATAAGCGAAAAACTGTTTTTT
.,TRBJ1-2,TRBV7-9,13,.,CASSFGGLRGYTF,TGTGCCAGCAGCTTTGGGGGGCTACGTGGCTACACCTTC
TRBD1,TRBJ2-5,TRBV5-1,16,.,CASSFVRGLGSETQYF,TGCGCCAGCAGCTTCGTAAGGGGGCTCGGTAGCGAGACCCAGTACTTC
TRBD1,TRBJ2-3,TRBV3-1/TRBV3-2,14,once,CASSTRQGTDTQYF,TGTGCCAGCAGCACCCGACAGGGTACAGATACGCAGTATTTT
TRBD2,TRBJ2-7,TRBV6-2/TRBV6-3,12,.,CASSYVGREEYF,TGTGCCAGCAGTTACGTGGGACGGGAGGAGTACTTC
.,TRBJ1-1,TRBV2,16,.,CASSEALGASNTEAFF,TGTGCCAGCAGTGAAGCGCTTGGTGCGTCGAACACTGAAGCTTTCTTT
.,TRBJ2-1,TRBV19,12,.,CASSIMGHEQFF,TGTGCCAGTAGTATAATGGGCCATGAGCAGTTCTTC
.,TRBJ2-5,TRBV7-9,13,.,CASSSRLGETQYF,TGTGCCAGCAGCTCAAGACTAGGAGAGACCCAGTACTTC
TRBD2,TRBJ2-1,TRBV7-8,15,.,CASSVGLAGGVEQFF,TGTGCCAGCAGCGTCGGACTAGCGGGAGGAGTTGAGCAGTTCTTC
TRBD1,TRBJ1-2,TRBV6-1,15,few,CASSERQGAFDGYTF,TGTGCCAGCAGTGAAAGACAGGGGGCCTTCGATGGCTACACCTTC
.,TRBJ1-6,TRBV28,16,.,CASSLWGSLYNSPLHF,TGTGCCAGCAGTTTATGGGGGTCCTTATATAATTCACCCCTCCACTTT
.,TRBJ1-5,TRBV6-5,14,.,CASSRSNSNQPQHF,TGTGCCAGCAGCAGATCTAATAGCAATCAGCCCCAGCATTTT
TRBD1,TRBJ1-6,TRBV4-3,15,.,CASSQGQGPWTPLHF,TGCGCCAGCAGCCAAGGACAGGGGCCGTGGACACCCCTCCACTTT
TRBD1,TRBJ2-6,TRBV7-9,15,.,CASSIGQAGANVLTF,TGTGCCAGCAGCATTGGACAGGCTGGGGCCAACGTCCTGACTTTC
TRBD2,TRBJ2-7,TRBV6-5,15,.,CASRSLGEGAYEQYF,TGTGCCAGCCGCTCACTCGGGGAGGGAGCCTACGAGCAGTACTTC
.,TRBJ1-6,TRBV28,15,.,CASSFLSSSNSPLHF,TGTGCCAGCAGTTTTTTGAGTTCTTCGAATTCACCCCTCCACTTT
.,TRBJ2-5,TRBV4-1,15,.,CASSQGLGAAGTQYF,TGCGCCAGCAGCCAAGGCCTGGGGGCCGCGGGGACCCAGTACTTC
TRBD1,TRBJ1-2,TRBV7-2,14,.,CASSPGTGGYGYTF,TGTGCCAGCAGCCCCGGGACAGGGGGCTATGGCTACACCTTC
.,TRBJ2-3,TRBV12-3/TRBV12-4,13,few,CASTVSGLDTQYF,TGTGCCAGCACCGTCTCGGGATTAGATACGCAGTATTTT
.,TRBJ2-7,TRBV7-3,15,.,CASSEGPGTAYEQYF,TGTGCCAGCAGCGAAGGGCCGGGAACCGCCTACGAGCAGTACTTC
.,TRBJ1-6,TRBV12-5,15,.,CASGLAGGRNSPLHF,TGTGCTAGTGGTTTGGCCGGCGGAAGAAATTCACCCCTCCACTTT
.,TRBJ1-6,TRBV18,15,.,CASSPSEVRDSPLHF,TGTGCCAGCTCACCATCGGAGGTGAGGGATTCACCCCTCCACTTT
.,TRBJ1-2,TRBV15,13,.,CATSKGSGYGYTF,TGTGCCACCAGCAAGGGGAGCGGCTATGGCTACACCTTC